This T cell receptor (beta chain) comes out of a study of spatial heterogeneity in lung cancer. This clonotype was observed a handful of times. Time point reported: blood at routine non-recurrence follow-up after resection. The study sequenced unsorted whole RNA from tumor, nontumor lung or frozen PBMC. MiXCR, applied by TCRdb to the 5' RACE reads, yields one record per CDR3 protein. The sample gives about 47,000 distinct CDR3 sequences, 10% to 15% of which show up once; 30% to 35% is in the top ten. Sequencing used PBMCs, obtained at follow-up. This sequence originates from a male donor with early-stage non-small cell lung cancer.

CDR3 DNA sequence: TGCGCCAGCAGCCCGGCCGGGCAGGCTTACGAGCAGTACTTC. Its protein product is CASSPAGQAYEQYF. This rearrangement joins TRBV5-1 to TRBJ2-7; D unclear. The CDR3 is 14 amino acids. Trimming removed 4 bases at V and 4 bases at J, with 15 bases between. Germline V gene lookup returns CDR1 SGHRS and CDR2 YFSETQ.